This TCR beta chain comes out of a study of blood T cell repertoires in COVID-19. Study-wide background: T cells, B-cell-depleted T cells, or PBMCs supplied cDNA or gDNA.

Source study methods: Estimated nucleated cell counts came from reference gene primer amplification. Method: immunoSEQ multiplex PCR; TCRdb's copy keeps in-frame clones and lacks some. V, J and clone size derive from that table, while D and trimming were established from the DNA sequence. The sample consists of around 400,000 clones, approximately 93% of them appearing once. CDR3 length: 17 amino acids. After removal of 4 bases from V and 2 bases from J, the junction contained 11 bases not matched to a gene. People in the exposed group encountered a COVID-19 case within 2 weeks before entering the study.

Sequenced input: PBMCs or T cells enriched from blood (not recorded which). The clonotype originates from a middle-aged woman who had been exposed to COVID-19. The chain recombines TRBV23-1 with TRBJ1-2; 9 nucleotides match TRBD1. TRBV23-1 is known as an ORF, though its function is uncertain. In nucleotides, the CDR3 is TGCGCCAGCAGTCGGACCAACCTAGGACAGGGGAACTATGGCTACACCTTC. Translating gives CASSRTNLGQGNYGYTF.